The 17 T cell receptor beta chains below were found in one sample sequenced in a study of T cell repertoires in cytomegalovirus infection. MiXCR, run by TCRdb on the reads, gives a single entry per CDR3 protein. The data contain 250,000 to 300,000 distinct CDR3 sequences, about 17% of them singletons. The sequencing sample was made of CD8+ T cells from PBMCs. Every receptor here comes from a human donor in good health (CMV status not recorded). Some clones in this sample may be carry-over from other donors' samples.

This clonotype appeared many times. The chain couples TRBV7-6 to TRBJ2-1, with 10 bases lining up with TRBD1. The germline CDR1 and CDR2 sequences are SGHVS and FNYEAQ. V lost 4 bases, J lost 4 bases, and 7 bases stayed unmatched. This CDR3 comprises 16 residues. CDR3 DNA sequence: TGTGCCAGCAGCTCGGCCGGGACAGGGGCTTACAATGAGCAGTTCTTC. The encoded protein is CASSSAGTGAYNEQFF.

V gene TRBV7-9 combines with J gene TRBJ2-1; weak D call: TRBD2 (5 bases). Germline loops: CDR1 SEHNR, CDR2 FQNEAQ (reference sequence). This CDR3 is 13 amino acids long. Trimming took 6 bases from V and 8 from J, leaving 14 bases between them. The CDR3, as DNA: TGTGCCAGCAGTTCGACCCGGGAATATGAGCAGTTCTTC. The encoded protein is CASSSTREYEQFF.

The V gene is TRBV6-2 or TRBV6-3, the J gene TRBJ1-5, with a possible D match to TRBD1 (6 bases). V shed 6 bases and J shed 3 bases, with 24 bases lying between them. This CDR3 has 18 amino acids. Germline V gives CDR1 MNHEY, CDR2 SVGEGT. In DNA form, the CDR3 reads TGTGCCAGCAGACACACTAATACAGGGACATGGGTCAATCAGCCCCAGCATTTT. It specifies CASRHTNTGTWVNQPQHF.

In its sample, this clonotype was seen a few times. This chain connects TRBV7-2 to TRBJ2-7; D gene ambiguous. V lost 5 bases to trimming and J lost 3 bases, with 11 bases between them. Germline values: CDR1 SGHTA, CDR2 FQGNSA. This CDR3 spans 13 amino acids. CDR3 in DNA: TGTGCCAGCAGCCCCATCCCCGTCTACGAGCAGTACTTC. It specifies CASSPIPVYEQYF.

The chain carries TRBV25-1 and TRBJ2-2; TRBD1 agrees at 9 bases. V dropped 6 bases and J dropped 5; count of bases not matched to a gene: 7. CDR3 size: 15 residues. CDR1 and CDR2 from the germline V gene are MGHDK and SYGVNS. The CDR3 DNA reads as TGTGCCAGCAGAGCTGAACAGGGGGCAACCGGGGAGCTGTTTTTT. It is translated as CASRAEQGATGELFF.

This clonotype was detected a few times. The chain employs TRBV11-2 and TRBJ2-1; tentatively, D is TRBD1 (5 bases). V gave up 5 bases and J gave up 9 bases, with 20 bases separating them. Germline V lookup: CDR1 SGHAT, CDR2 FQNNGV. This CDR3 is 15 amino acids long. This chain's CDR3 is CASSDQEGDGGEQFF. The CDR3 nucleotides are TGTGCCAGCAGCGACCAGGAAGGGGATGGCGGTGAGCAGTTCTTC.

Points on this clonotype: Its ends do not fully match the called genes, so a read error is possible. The rearrangement uses TRBV11-2 and TRBJ2-1; D gene ambiguous. The CDR3 spans 11 residues. Looked up from germline, CDR1 is SGHAT and CDR2 is FQNNGV. Here the CDR3 reads CSSRYYNEQFF. The CDR3 region has the DNA TGTTCCAGCAGATACTACAATGAGCAGTTCTTC.

In its sample, this clonotype was seen many times. The chain uses TRBV28 and TRBJ2-1, with a possible D match to TRBD2 (6 bases). The V gene's germline CDR1 is MDHEN and CDR2 SYDVKM. This CDR3 region has 11 residues. CDR3 region: CPGRGYNEQFF. The CDR3 DNA reads TGTCCGGGTCGGGGGTACAATGAGCAGTTCTTC.

This sequence joins TRBV6-2 or TRBV6-3 and TRBJ2-7; D not resolved. The ends were cut back, 2 bases at V and 5 bases at J, with 13 bases in the middle. Germline CDR1 is MNHEY and CDR2 is SVGEGT. The length of the CDR3 is 14 residues. The CDR3 bases are TGTGCCAGCAGTTACACTTTCGGTGCGAACGAGCAGTACTTC. Translating gives CASSYTFGANEQYF.

This clonotype was seen ten or more times. CDR3 DNA sequence: TGTGCCAGCAGCTTAGCCACAGGGTACTACGAGCAGTACTTC. This codes for CASSLATGYYEQYF. The gene calls are TRBV7-8 and TRBJ2-7; D is perhaps TRBD1 (6 bases). V was trimmed by 0 bases and J by 3 bases, leaving 9 bases between them. This CDR3 comprises 14 residues. The germline V gene has CDR1 SGHVS and CDR2 FQNEAQ. The whole variable domain, filled in from reference TRBV7-8 and TRBJ2-7, reads GAGVSQSPRYKVAKRGQDVALRCDPISGHVSLFWYQQALGQGPEFLTYFQNEAQLDKSGLPSDRFFAERPEGSVSTLKIQRTQQEDSAVYLCASSLATGYYEQYFGPGTRLTVT.

This chain links TRBV4-2 with TRBJ1-1; D remains ambiguous. With 0 bases removed from V and 4 bases from J, the gap between germline ends came to 12 bases. Germline V gene sequence: CDR1 LGHNA, CDR2 YNFKEQ. CDR3 length: 15 residues. The CDR3 spells CASSQDEAQPTEAFF. DNA for the CDR3: TGTGCCAGCAGCCAAGATGAGGCACAGCCCACTGAAGCTTTCTTT.

The count of this clonotype is one. The gene calls are TRBV15 and TRBJ1-1; D gene unclear. This CDR3 is 12 amino acids long. The germline gives CDR1 LNHNV, CDR2 YYDKDF (reference sequence). The V gene lost 3 bases and the J gene lost 6 bases, with 8 bases spanning the gap. The CDR3 DNA follows: TGTGCCACCAGCAGCGTGGGCCCTGAAGCTTTCTTT. Translating it yields CATSSVGPEAFF.

V is TRBV2 and J is TRBJ1-6, with D possibly being TRBD1 (6 bases). Trimming cost V 7 bases and J 8 bases, with 12 bases left between them. This CDR3 is built from 13 residues. Germline lookup yields CDR1 SNHLY and CDR2 FYNNEI. CDR3 sequence: CASNRGLDSPLHF. The CDR3 nucleotides read TGTGCCAGCAACCGGGGGCTGGATTCACCCCTCCACTTT.

This clonotype has only a few counts. The chain employs TRBV28 and TRBJ2-7; no clear D gene. Trimming took 4 bases from V and 6 from J, leaving 13 bases between them. Germline CDR1 reads MDHEN; CDR2 reads SYDVKM. The CDR3 is 13 amino acids. The CDR3 DNA sequence: TGTGCCAGCAGTTCCTCATATAGTGGCGAGCAGTACTTC. The encoded protein is CASSSSYSGEQYF.

This clonotype was found many times. The chain couples TRBV7-6 to TRBJ2-2; TRBD1 agrees at 9 bases. The J segment lost 4 bases and the V segment lost 1 base, leaving 4 bases of the junction unmatched. The CDR3 has 16 residues. Germline V lookup: CDR1 SGHVS, CDR2 FNYEAQ. CDR3 nucleotides: TGTGCCAGCAGCTTAGAGGGACAGGGTCCCACCGGGGAGCTGTTTTTT. This gives the protein CASSLEGQGPTGELFF.

Worth noting for this clonotype: Just one base apart from a much larger clone, this may be a read error. The chain has TRBV12-3 or TRBV12-4 and TRBJ1-5; 8 positions agree with TRBD1. With V trimmed by 10 bases and J by 7 bases, 9 bases remained unmatched. CDR3 size: 13 residues. The DNA for the CDR3 is TGTGCCAACAGCGGACAGGGATGGCAGCCCCAGCATTTT. This sequence encodes CANSGQGWQPQHF.

This clonotype was found a few times. The CDR3 protein is CASGPLGLNQPQHF. The CDR3 nucleotides read TGTGCCAGCGGCCCTTTGGGTCTTAATCAGCCCCAGCATTTT. The rearrangement links TRBV6-2 or TRBV6-3 to TRBJ1-5; D remains unclear. V was pared by 8 bases and J by 4 bases, with 15 bases between. Germline CDR1 and CDR2: MNHEY and SVGEGT. This CDR3 has 14 residues.